This T cell receptor (beta chain) was sequenced during a study of Tregs in tolerant kidney transplant recipients. About the research overall: After 6 days with irradiated graft donor PBMCs, CFSE-labeled recipient PBMCs were FACS-sorted.

Study-wide points: The small number of patients limits these findings pending further validation. No direct test of biological reproducibility was done here. The most relevant donor-specific Treg TCRbeta repertoire apparently came from expansion with activated donor B cells.

In germline, CDR1 is SGHVS, CDR2 FQNEAQ. Germline trimming cut 0 bases from V and 6 bases from J; bases unmatched to any gene: 6. The CDR3 sequence is 17 residues long. TCRdb keeps only in-frame clones here, not all; method: immunoSEQ multiplex PCR. The sample lists roughly 9,400 clones; around 49% were seen once. About this clone: Its antigen is not identified.

The chain carries TRBV7-8 and TRBJ2-3; 13 positions agree with TRBD2. This TCR was sampled from a human donor in good health. Sequenced material: CD4+ T cells from blood cultured with allogeneic cells. CDR3 residues: CASSLARGLAGSDTQYF. DNA for the CDR3: TGTGCCAGCAGCTTAGCGAGGGGACTAGCGGGATCTGATACGCAGTATTTT. The full variable domain, in which reference TRBV7-8 and TRBJ2-3 provide the parts outside the CDR3, is GAGVSQSPRYKVAKRGQDVALRCDPISGHVSLFWYQQALGQGPEFLTYFQNEAQLDKSGLPSDRFFAERPEGSVSTLKIQRTQQEDSAVYLCASSLARGLAGSDTQYFGPGTRLTVL.